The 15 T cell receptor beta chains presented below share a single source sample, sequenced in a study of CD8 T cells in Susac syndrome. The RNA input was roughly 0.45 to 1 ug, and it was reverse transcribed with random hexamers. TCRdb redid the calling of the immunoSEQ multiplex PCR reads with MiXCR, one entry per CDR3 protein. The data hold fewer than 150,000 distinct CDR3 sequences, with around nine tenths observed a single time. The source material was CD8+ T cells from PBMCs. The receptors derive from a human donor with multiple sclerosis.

The CDR3 coding sequence is TGTGCCAGCTCACCGCAGGGTTGGTGGGATGAGCAGTTCTTC. This codes for CASSPQGWWDEQFF. The chain combines TRBV18 with TRBJ2-1; possible D gene TRBD1, 5 bases. Germline CDR1 is KGHSH and CDR2 is LQKENI. The CDR3 has 14 residues. Trimming removed 3 bases from V and 8 bases from J, with 14 bases in between.

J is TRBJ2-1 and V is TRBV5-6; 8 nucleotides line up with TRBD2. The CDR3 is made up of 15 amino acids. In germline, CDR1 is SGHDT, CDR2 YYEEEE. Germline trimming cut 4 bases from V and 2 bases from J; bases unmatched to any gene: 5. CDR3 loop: CASSTTSGTYNEQFF. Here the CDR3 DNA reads TGTGCCAGCAGCACCACTAGCGGCACCTACAATGAGCAGTTCTTC.

The CDR3 protein is CASSEALTGELFF. DNA of the CDR3: TGTGCCAGCAGCGAGGCCCTCACCGGGGAGCTGTTTTTT. The chain links TRBV9 to TRBJ2-2; no firm D call. The CDR3 sequence is 13 residues long. The V and J ends lost 3 bases and 4 bases respectively, with 7 bases between them. CDR1 and CDR2 (germline): SGDLS, YYNGEE.

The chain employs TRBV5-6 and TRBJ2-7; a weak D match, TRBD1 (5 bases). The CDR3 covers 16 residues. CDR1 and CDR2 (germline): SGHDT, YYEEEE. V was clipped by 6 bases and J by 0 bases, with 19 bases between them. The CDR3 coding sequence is TGTGCCAGCACCCAACAAGTAGACAGTTTCTCCTACGAGCAGTACTTC. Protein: CASTQQVDSFSYEQYF.

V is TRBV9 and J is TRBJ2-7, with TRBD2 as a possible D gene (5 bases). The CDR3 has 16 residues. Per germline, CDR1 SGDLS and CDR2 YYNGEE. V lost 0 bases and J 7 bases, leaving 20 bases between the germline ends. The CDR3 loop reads CASSVAEYSGSLEQYF. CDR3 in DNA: TGTGCCAGCAGCGTAGCTGAGTACAGCGGTAGTCTGGAGCAGTACTTC.

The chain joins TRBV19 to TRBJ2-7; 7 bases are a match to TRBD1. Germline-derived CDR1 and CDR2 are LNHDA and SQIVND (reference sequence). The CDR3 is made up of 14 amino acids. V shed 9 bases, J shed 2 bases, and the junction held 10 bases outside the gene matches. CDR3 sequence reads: CASRSTDRAYEQYF. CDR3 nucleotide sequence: TGTGCCAGCCGATCTACTGACAGGGCCTACGAGCAGTACTTC.

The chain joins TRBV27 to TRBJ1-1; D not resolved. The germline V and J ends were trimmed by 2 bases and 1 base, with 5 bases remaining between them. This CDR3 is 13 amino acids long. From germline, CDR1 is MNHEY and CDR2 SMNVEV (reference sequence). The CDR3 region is CASSLEENTEAFF. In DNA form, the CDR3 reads TGTGCCAGCAGTTTAGAAGAGAACACTGAAGCTTTCTTT.

The CDR3 DNA is TGCGCCAGCAGCCAAGATGGAGTAGCAGGGGATACGCAGTATTTT. Translating gives CASSQDGVAGDTQYF. The rearrangement uses TRBV4-1 and TRBJ2-3; D is perhaps TRBD1 (5 bases). Germline loops: CDR1 MGHRA, CDR2 YSYEKL. V lost 0 bases and J lost 6, with 13 bases in between. The CDR3 loop spans 15 amino acids.

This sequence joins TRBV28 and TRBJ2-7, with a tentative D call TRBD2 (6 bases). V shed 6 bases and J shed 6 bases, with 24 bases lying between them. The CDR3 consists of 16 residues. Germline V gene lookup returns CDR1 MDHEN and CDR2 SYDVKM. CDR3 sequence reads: CASSRSWRGFDCEQYF. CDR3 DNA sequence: TGTGCCAGCAGCAGATCCTGGCGGGGCTTTGATTGCGAGCAGTACTTC.

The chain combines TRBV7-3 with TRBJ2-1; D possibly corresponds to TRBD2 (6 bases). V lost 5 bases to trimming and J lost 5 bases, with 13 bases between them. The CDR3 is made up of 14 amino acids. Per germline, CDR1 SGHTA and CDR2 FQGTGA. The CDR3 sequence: CASSALGGNNEQFF. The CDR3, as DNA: TGTGCCAGCAGCGCTCTGGGCGGGAACAATGAGCAGTTCTTC.

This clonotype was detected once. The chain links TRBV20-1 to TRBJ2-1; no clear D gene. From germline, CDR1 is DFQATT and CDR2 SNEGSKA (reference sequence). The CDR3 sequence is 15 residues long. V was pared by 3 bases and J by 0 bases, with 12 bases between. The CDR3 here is CSARASYSSYNEQFF. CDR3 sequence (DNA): TGCAGTGCTAGGGCGAGTTATAGCTCCTACAATGAGCAGTTCTTC.

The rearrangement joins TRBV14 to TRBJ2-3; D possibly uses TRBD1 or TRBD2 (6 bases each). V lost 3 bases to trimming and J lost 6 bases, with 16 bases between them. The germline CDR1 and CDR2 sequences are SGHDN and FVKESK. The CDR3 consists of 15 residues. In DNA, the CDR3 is TGTGCCAGCAGCCAGATCGGGGGCTCCCCCGATACGCAGTATTTT. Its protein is CASSQIGGSPDTQYF.

CDR3 DNA: TGCAGCGTTGCCGGATCCGGGACAGGGAGCTACGAGCAGTACTTC. Translated, it gives CSVAGSGTGSYEQYF. The chain joins TRBV29-1 to TRBJ2-7; 9 positions agree with TRBD1. The CDR3 runs 15 residues. From germline, CDR1 is SQVTM and CDR2 ANQGSEA. The junction had 10 bases not matched to a gene; V was cut back by 4 bases and J by 3 bases.

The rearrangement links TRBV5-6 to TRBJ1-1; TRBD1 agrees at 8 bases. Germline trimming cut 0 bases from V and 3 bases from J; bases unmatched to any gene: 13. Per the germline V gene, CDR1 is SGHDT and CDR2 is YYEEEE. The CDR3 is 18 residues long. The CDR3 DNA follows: TGTGCCAGCAGCTTGGGTTGGGCATCAGGGGGCTTTTACACTGAAGCTTTCTTT. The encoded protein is CASSLGWASGGFYTEAFF.

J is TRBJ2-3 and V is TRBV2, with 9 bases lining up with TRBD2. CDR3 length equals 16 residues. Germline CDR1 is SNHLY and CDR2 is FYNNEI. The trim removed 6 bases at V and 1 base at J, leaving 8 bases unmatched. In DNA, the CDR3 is TGTGCCAGCAGAACTTTTGGCGGGGGGGGCACAGATACGCAGTATTTT. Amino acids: CASRTFGGGGTDTQYF.